This entry describes one T cell receptor beta chain. Its antigen is not identified. The same CDR3 arises from other DNA sequences in this sample as well. These data belong to a study of shared clonotypes between healthy human individuals. As for the study in general: Sampling drew on donors who were a couple of women and a few men aged 18 to 49. Study-wide findings and caveats: It was the non-shared clonotypes that had lower generation probabilities than clonotypes shared by all four donors.

The CDR3 runs to 14 residues. Germline V lookup: CDR1 KGHSH, CDR2 LQKENI. V lost 4 bases to trimming and J lost 4 bases; unmatched junction nucleotides: 5. Profiled with immunoSEQ multiplex PCR; TCRdb holds only in-frame clones, not every one. The table has 300,000 to 400,000 clones, under 80% seen once. Material: memory CD4+ T cells sorted from blood. The subset denotes: CD45RA-negative fraction. The sequence derives from a man aged 30-40 years in good health. The chain employs TRBV18 and TRBJ2-7; TRBD2 matches 9 bases. CDR3 sequence reads: CASSLAGVLYEQYF. The CDR3 nucleotides are TGTGCCAGCTCACTAGCGGGAGTCCTTTACGAGCAGTACTTC.